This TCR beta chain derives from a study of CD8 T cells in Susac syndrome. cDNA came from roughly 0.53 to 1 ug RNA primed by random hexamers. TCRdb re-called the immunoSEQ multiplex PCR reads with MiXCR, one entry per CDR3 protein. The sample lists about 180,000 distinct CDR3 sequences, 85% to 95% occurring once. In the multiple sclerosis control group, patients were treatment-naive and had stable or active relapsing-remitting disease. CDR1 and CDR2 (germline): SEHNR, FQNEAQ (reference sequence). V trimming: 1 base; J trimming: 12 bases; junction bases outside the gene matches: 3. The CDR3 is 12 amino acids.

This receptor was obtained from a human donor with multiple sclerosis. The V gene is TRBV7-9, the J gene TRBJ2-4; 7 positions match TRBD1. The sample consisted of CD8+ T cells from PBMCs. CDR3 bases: TGTGCCAGCAGCTTAGAGGGGGCTAGTCAGTACTTC. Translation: CASSLEGASQYF.